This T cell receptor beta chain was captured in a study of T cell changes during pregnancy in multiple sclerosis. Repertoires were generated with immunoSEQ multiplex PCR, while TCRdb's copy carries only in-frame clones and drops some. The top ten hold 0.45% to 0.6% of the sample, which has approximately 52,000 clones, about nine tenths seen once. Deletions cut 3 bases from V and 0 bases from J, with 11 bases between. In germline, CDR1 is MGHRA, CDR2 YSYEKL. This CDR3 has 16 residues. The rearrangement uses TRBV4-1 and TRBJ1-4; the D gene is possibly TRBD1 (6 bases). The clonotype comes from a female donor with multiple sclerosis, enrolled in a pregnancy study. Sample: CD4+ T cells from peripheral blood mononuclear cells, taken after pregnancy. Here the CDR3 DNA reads TGCGCCAGCAGCCACGGCCAGGGGACAACTAATGAAAAACTGTTTTTT. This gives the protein CASSHGQGTTNEKLFF.